This T cell receptor beta chain was identified during a study of neoadjuvant anti-PD-1 for oral cavity cancer. Findings and caveats of the study: Non-responders to neoadjuvant nivolumab had significantly more clonal PBMC T cells than responders. Higher pretreatment blood Treg/Th17 ratios correlated with higher pretreatment blood and lower post-treatment tumor TCRbeta clonality.

Time point meaning: after neoadjuvant nivolumab, at surgical resection. PBMCs were not maintained or expanded in culture before analysis. Blood libraries mostly used approximately 480 ng genomic DNA, six replicates each. Data came from immunoSEQ multiplex PCR; TCRdb stores just in-frame clones and leaves some out. The sample consists of some 33,000 clones, 80% of them appearing once. About this clone: What it recognizes is unknown.

Germline lookup yields CDR1 LNHDA and CDR2 SQIVND (reference sequence). The CDR3 consists of 18 residues. Trimming shortened V by 6 bases and J by 4 bases, and 25 bases separated the two germline ends. The chain is built from TRBV19 and TRBJ2-1; D tentatively reads TRBD1 or TRBD2 (7 bases each). The sequenced sample was PBMCs, obtained after nivolumab (anti-PD-1) treatment. The TCR comes from a person between 40 and 85 years old with oral cavity squamous cell carcinoma. CDR3 nucleotides: TGTGCCAGTAGCCGAAGGGCAGGGGACAGCGGGGTGTACAATGAGCAGTTCTTC. It encodes CASSRRAGDSGVYNEQFF.